The 10 T cell receptor beta chains listed next were all sequenced from one sample in a study of T-cell reconstitution after alpha-beta-depleted transplantation in children. Researchers prepared the TCRbeta library using unique molecular identifiers, the study reports. TCRdb passed the PCR reads through MiXCR, listing each CDR3 protein once. Among about 870,000 distinct CDR3 sequences listed, 15% to 20% were seen once. The material sequenced was PBMCs, mostly from graft donor cells, taken 360 days after TCRalphabeta/CD19-depleted stem cell transplant. The receptors come from a male patient younger than 18 who had a stem cell transplant for acute lymphoblastic leukemia, so the T cells may come from the graft donor.

V usage is TRBV7-6 and J usage is TRBJ2-1; D is perhaps TRBD1 or TRBD2 (5 bases each). Trimming pared 1 base from V and 5 bases from J, leaving 15 bases between. Germline V gene lookup returns CDR1 SGHVS and CDR2 FNYEAQ. This CDR3 region has 16 residues. CDR3: CASSLERGLTNNEQFF. CDR3 in DNA: TGTGCCAGCAGCTTAGAACGGGGCCTTACAAACAATGAGCAGTTCTTC.

The rearrangement uses TRBV12-3 or TRBV12-4 and TRBJ2-7, with a possible D match to TRBD2 (5 bases). The CDR3 runs 14 residues. Trimming stripped 6 bases from V and 3 bases from J, with 15 bases between. The CDR3 nucleotides are TGTGCCAGCAGCTCCGGGATTGAACTCTACGAGCAGTACTTC. Its translation: CASSSGIELYEQYF.

The CDR3 spells CASSPEKGTGELFF. The CDR3 DNA sequence: TGTGCCAGCAGCCCCGAGAAGGGCACCGGGGAGCTGTTTTTT. The genes are TRBV21-1 and TRBJ2-2; TRBD1 reflects the table's D call only, with no check against the DNA. TRBV21-1 is flagged as a pseudogene. The CDR3 sequence is 14 residues long.

Concerning this clonotype: This may be a read error: a much more frequent sequence differs by one nucleotide. The chain employs TRBV5-1 and TRBJ2-1; D not certain. CDR1 and CDR2 (germline): SGHRS, YFSETQ. This CDR3 is 17 amino acids long. The CDR3 region is CASRLELTGSGRNEQFF. The CDR3 coding sequence is TGCGCCAGCAGGTTGGAACTCACTGGTTCAGGTCGTAATGAGCAGTTCTTC.

This clonotype was counted only a few times. The chain joins TRBV12-3 or TRBV12-4 to TRBJ1-2; TRBD1 matches at 7 bases. The CDR3 contains 15 residues. The trim removed 1 base at V and 5 bases at J, leaving 7 bases unmatched. CDR3 protein: CASSLGTGSTYGYTF. In DNA, the CDR3 is TGTGCCAGCAGTTTAGGGACAGGATCGACATATGGCTACACCTTC.

This clonotype has just a few counts. The chain combines TRBV28 with TRBJ2-2; D possibly corresponds to TRBD1 (6 bases). Between the trimmed V and J ends, which lost 5 bases and 4 bases, there was a span of 14 bases. CDR3 length: 15 residues. Germline assignment: CDR1 MDHEN and CDR2 SYDVKM. CDR3 DNA: TGTGCCAGCAGTCTTACAGGGAGACTCACCGGGGAGCTGTTTTTT. It yields the protein CASSLTGRLTGELFF.

The chain links TRBV7-2 to TRBJ2-7; 9 bases agree with TRBD1. The V segment lost 2 bases and the J segment 1 base; nucleotides outside the gene matches: 6. This CDR3 region has 16 residues. Germline CDR1 is SGHTA and CDR2 is FQGNSA. The CDR3 loop is CASSLSLGTGSYEQYF. The CDR3 coding sequence is TGTGCCAGCAGCTTATCCCTCGGGACAGGGTCCTACGAGCAGTACTTC.

The table lists this clonotype with a few counts. The rearrangement uses TRBV5-1 and TRBJ1-2; TRBD1 matches at 10 bases. Per the germline V gene, CDR1 is SGHRS and CDR2 is YFSETQ. The CDR3 is 13 residues long. V lost 4 bases, J lost 9 bases, and 6 bases stayed unmatched. This CDR3 reads CASSADRGYSYTF. The DNA for the CDR3 is TGCGCCAGCAGCGCGGACAGGGGGTATAGCTACACCTTC.

A few counts support this clonotype. The chain uses TRBV7-2 and TRBJ2-3; D is ambiguous. CDR3 size: 15 residues. V was cut by 7 bases and J by 2 bases, with 16 bases left in between. In germline, CDR1 is SGHTA, CDR2 FQGNSA. The CDR3 DNA reads as TGTGCCAGCATCCCCTGGGTGGGCCCCACAGATACGCAGTATTTT. This gives the protein CASIPWVGPTDTQYF.

This clonotype was counted a few times. This chain connects TRBV7-2 to TRBJ2-3; the D gene is possibly TRBD2 (5 bases). The CDR3 contains 14 residues. Trimming stripped 7 bases from V and 6 bases from J, with 17 bases between. Germline lookup yields CDR1 SGHTA and CDR2 FQGNSA. The CDR3 reads CASTALRTLDTQYF. The CDR3 nucleotides are TGTGCCAGCACCGCCCTCCGGACTTTGGATACGCAGTATTTT. Together with reference TRBV7-2 and TRBJ2-3, the CDR3 gives the full variable domain: GAGVSQSPSNKVTEKGKDVELRCDPISGHTALYWYRQSLGQGLEFLIYFQGNSAPDKSGLPSDRFSAERTGGSVSTLTIQRTQQEDSAVYLCASTALRTLDTQYFGPGTRLTVL.